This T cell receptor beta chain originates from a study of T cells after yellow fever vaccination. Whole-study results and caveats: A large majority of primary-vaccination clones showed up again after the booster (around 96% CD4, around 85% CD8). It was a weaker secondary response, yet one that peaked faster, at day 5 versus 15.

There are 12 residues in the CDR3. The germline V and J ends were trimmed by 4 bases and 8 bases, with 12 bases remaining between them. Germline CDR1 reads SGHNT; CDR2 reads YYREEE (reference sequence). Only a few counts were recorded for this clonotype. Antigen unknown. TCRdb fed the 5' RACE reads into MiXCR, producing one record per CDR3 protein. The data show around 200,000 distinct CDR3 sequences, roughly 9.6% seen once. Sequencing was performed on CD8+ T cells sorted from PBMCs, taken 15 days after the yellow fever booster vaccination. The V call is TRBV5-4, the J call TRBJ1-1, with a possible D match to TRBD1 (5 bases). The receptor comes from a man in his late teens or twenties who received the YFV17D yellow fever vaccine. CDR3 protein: CASSPPNREAFF. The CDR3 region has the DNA TGTGCCAGCAGCCCCCCGAACAGGGAAGCTTTCTTT. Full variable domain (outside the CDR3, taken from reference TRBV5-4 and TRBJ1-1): ETGVTQSPTHLIKTRGQQVTLRCSSQSGHNTVSWYQQALGQGPQFIFQYYREEENGRGNFPPRFSGLQFPNYSSELNVNALELDDSALYLCASSPPNREAFFGQGTRLTVV.